Listed below are T cell receptor beta chains from one sample, sequenced in a study of blood T cell repertoires in COVID-19. Method: immunoSEQ multiplex PCR; TCRdb's copy keeps in-frame clones and lacks some. The repertoire consists of about 260,000 clones, with approximately 92% occurring once and the leading ten covering 2% to 3%. Sequencing was done on a sample of peripheral blood. The receptors shown here come from a person aged 18 to 35 with COVID-19, enrolled during active disease. The CDR3 runs from the conserved cysteine through the conserved F or W. A D gene is named only where the DNA matches it firmly. Rows give clone size only sometimes, using once, few, many, or a class for an expanded clone.

.	TRBV5-1	.	TRBJ1-2	TGCGCCAGCAGCTTGTATCAGATGAACTATGGCTACACCTTC	CASSLYQMNYGYTF
.	TRBV9	TRBD1	TRBJ2-2	TGTGCCAGCACCCTCGGACAGGCGAACACCGGGGAGCTGTTTTTT	CASTLGQANTGELFF
once	TRBV19	.	TRBJ2-2	TGTGCCAGTAAAACTTCCGGGACTTCGAACACCGGGGAGCTGTTTTTT	CASKTSGTSNTGELFF
few	TRBV2	.	TRBJ1-1	TGTGCCAGCTACGACAGTCCCCCTGAAGCTTTCTTT	CASYDSPPEAFF
.	TRBV7-9	TRBD1	TRBJ2-3	TGTGCCAGCAGCTTACCGCAACAGGGGGGCACAGATACGCAGTATTTT	CASSLPQQGGTDTQYF
.	TRBV30	TRBD2	TRBJ2-2	TGTGCCTGCTTTAGCGGGAGGGCCGCCGGGGAGCTGTTTTTT	CACFSGRAAGELFF
.	TRBV6-6	TRBD1	TRBJ1-6	TGTGCCAGCAGTTTAGGACAGGGGTTTTCACCCCTCCACTTT	CASSLGQGFSPLHF
.	TRBV7-9	TRBD1	TRBJ2-7	TGTGCCAGCAGCTCGACAGGGTTTAGCGAGCAGTACTTC	CASSSTGFSEQYF
.	TRBV7-9	.	TRBJ1-4	TGTGCCAGCAGCCCCCAGGGACAAAGCCACGAAAAACTGTTTTTT	CASSPQGQSHEKLFF
.	TRBV10-1	.	TRBJ1-4	TGCGCCAGCAGTGAGTTGGGCGATTACGAAAAACTGTTTTTT	CASSELGDYEKLFF
once	TRBV3-1/TRBV3-2	TRBD2	TRBJ2-7	TGTGCCAGCAGCCAGCTAGCGGTCGTGGGCGAGCAGTACTTC	CASSQLAVVGEQYF
.	TRBV6-2/TRBV6-3	TRBD2	TRBJ2-4	TGTGCCAGCAGTTTTAGCCCTAGCGGGAGAACCAAAAACATTCAGTACTTC	CASSFSPSGRTKNIQYF
.	TRBV7-9	.	TRBJ1-2	TGTGCCAGCAGCGAAACCGGGTCCTATGGCTACACCTTC	CASSETGSYGYTF
.	TRBV29-1	TRBD1	TRBJ1-5	TGCAGCGTGAGGACAGGGAATAGCAATCAGCCCCAGCATTTT	CSVRTGNSNQPQHF
once	TRBV12-3/TRBV12-4	TRBD1	TRBJ1-2	TGTGCCAGCAGCACCGACAGGGACAACACCTTC	CASSTDRDNTF
.	TRBV5-1	.	TRBJ1-2	TGCGCCAGCAGCTTGAGCCATAACTATGGCTACACCTTC	CASSLSHNYGYTF
.	TRBV7-9	.	TRBJ2-7	TGTGCCAGCAGCCGTTTGGCGGGGTCCTCCTACGAGCAGTACTTC	CASSRLAGSSYEQYF
.	TRBV6-2/TRBV6-3	TRBD2	TRBJ2-7	TGTGCCAGCAGCCAACCCGGGACTAGTTCCGAGCAGTACTTC	CASSQPGTSSEQYF
.	TRBV4-1	.	TRBJ2-4	TGCGCCAGCAGCCAAGATCCGACGGGAGCCGCTGGGGAAAACATTCAGTACTTC	CASSQDPTGAAGENIQYF
once	TRBV3-1/TRBV3-2	.	TRBJ1-3	TGTGCCAGCAGCCCCCAGGGTTCAGCCGCTTATTTT	CASSPQGSAAYF
few	TRBV28	TRBD1	TRBJ2-3	TGTGCCAGCAGTCACGACAGGGGACTCACAGATACGCAGTATTTT	CASSHDRGLTDTQYF
once	TRBV4-3	TRBD2	TRBJ2-3	TGCGCCAGCAGCCAAGGGGGTTTGGCGGGAGTTTTAGATACGCAGTATTTT	CASSQGGLAGVLDTQYF
.	TRBV6-1	.	TRBJ1-5	TGTGCCAGCAGTGAATTTAGACTCCTAAGCAATCAGCCCCAGCATTTT	CASSEFRLLSNQPQHF
.	TRBV10-3	TRBD2	TRBJ2-1	TGTGCCATCAGTGAGTCGCTGATACTAGCGGGAGGCAATGAGCAGTTCTTC	CAISESLILAGGNEQFF
.	TRBV9	.	TRBJ2-2	TGTGCCAGCAAATCCCCGACCGGGGAGCTGTTTTTT	CASKSPTGELFF